This T cell receptor (beta chain) was captured in a study of blood T cell repertoires in COVID-19. Study context: Whether acute or convalescent, the COVID-19 samples came from the United States, Italy and Spain. Sources were T cells, B-cell-depleted T cells, or PBMCs; the material itself was cDNA or gDNA.

As to this clone: The sample contains more than one DNA sequence encoding this CDR3.

Profiled with immunoSEQ multiplex PCR; TCRdb holds only in-frame clones, not every one. Of roughly 52,000 clones listed, 85% to 90% are singletons. The length of the CDR3 is 13 residues. V was pared by 0 bases and J by 5 bases, with 8 bases between. CDR1 and CDR2 from the germline V gene are SGHRS and YFSETQ. The receptor was isolated from a man in his fifties with acute or convalescent COVID-19. The V call is TRBV5-1, the J call TRBJ2-5, with D possibly matching TRBD1 (6 bases). The sequencing input was peripheral blood. The CDR3 sequence is CASSLGTGETQYF. In DNA, the CDR3 is TGCGCCAGCAGCTTGGGTACAGGGGAGACCCAGTACTTC.